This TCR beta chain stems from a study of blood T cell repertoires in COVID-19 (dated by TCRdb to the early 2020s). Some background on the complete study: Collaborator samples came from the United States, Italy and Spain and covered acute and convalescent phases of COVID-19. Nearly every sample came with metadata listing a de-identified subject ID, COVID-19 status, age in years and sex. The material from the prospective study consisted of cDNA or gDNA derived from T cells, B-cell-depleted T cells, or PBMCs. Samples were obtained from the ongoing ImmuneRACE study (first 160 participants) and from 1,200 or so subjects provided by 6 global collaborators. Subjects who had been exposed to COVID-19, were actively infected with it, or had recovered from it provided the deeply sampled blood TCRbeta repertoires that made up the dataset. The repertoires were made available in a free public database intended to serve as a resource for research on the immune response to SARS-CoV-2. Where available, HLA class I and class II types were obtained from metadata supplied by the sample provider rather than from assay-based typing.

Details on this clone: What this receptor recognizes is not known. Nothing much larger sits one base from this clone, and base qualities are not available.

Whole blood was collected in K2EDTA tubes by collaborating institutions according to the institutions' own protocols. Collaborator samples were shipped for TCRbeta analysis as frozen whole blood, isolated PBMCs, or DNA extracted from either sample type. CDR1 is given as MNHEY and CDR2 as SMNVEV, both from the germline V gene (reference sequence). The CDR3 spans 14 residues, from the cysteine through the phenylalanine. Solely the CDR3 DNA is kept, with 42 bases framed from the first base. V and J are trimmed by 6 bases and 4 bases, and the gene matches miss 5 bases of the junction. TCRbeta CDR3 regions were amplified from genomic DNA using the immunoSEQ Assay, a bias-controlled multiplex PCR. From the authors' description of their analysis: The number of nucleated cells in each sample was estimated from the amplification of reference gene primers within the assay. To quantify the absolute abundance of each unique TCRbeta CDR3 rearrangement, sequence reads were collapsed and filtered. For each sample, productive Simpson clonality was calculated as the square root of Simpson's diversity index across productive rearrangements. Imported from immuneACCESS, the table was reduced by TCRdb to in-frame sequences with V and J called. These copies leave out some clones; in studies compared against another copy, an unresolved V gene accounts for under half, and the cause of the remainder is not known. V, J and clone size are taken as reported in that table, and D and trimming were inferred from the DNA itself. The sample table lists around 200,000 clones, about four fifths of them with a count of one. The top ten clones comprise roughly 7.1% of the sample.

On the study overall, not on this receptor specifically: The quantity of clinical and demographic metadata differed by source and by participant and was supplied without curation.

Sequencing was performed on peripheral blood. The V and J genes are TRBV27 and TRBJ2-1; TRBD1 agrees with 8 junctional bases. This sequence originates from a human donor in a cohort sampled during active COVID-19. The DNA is TGTGCCAGCAGCGATCAGGGGGCTTACAATGAGCAGTTCTTC. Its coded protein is CASSDQGAYNEQFF.